These 27 T cell receptor beta chains were all obtained from the same sample, sequenced in a study of blood T cells in healthy people across ages. Through a sample-barcoded 5' primer and a J-beta primer mix, a second PCR was run for 7 to 11 cycles. TCRdb reanalysed the 5' RACE reads using MiXCR and keeps one entry per CDR3 protein. This sample has approximately 1.5 million distinct CDR3 sequences, with about 35% found just once. Specimen: blood. The receptor source for this set is a woman aged 30 to 39 in good health.

J is TRBJ2-1 and V is TRBV27; D remains unclear. Per the germline V gene, CDR1 is MNHEY and CDR2 is SMNVEV (reference sequence). The V and J ends lost 6 bases and 5 bases respectively, with 14 bases between them. The CDR3 has 14 amino acids. CDR3 in amino acids: CASRETTRDNEQFF. The CDR3 bases are TGTGCCAGCAGGGAAACAACAAGGGACAATGAGCAGTTCTTC.

This clonotype was counted once. One end of the junction is discordant with germline, which a read error may explain. The chain couples TRBV27 to TRBJ2-1, with TRBD2 matching 9 bases. Germline V gene lookup returns CDR1 MNHEY and CDR2 SMNVEV (reference sequence). This CDR3 is 16 amino acids long. The CDR3 protein is CASSLFSGAGGSERFF. The CDR3 bases are TGTGCCAGCAGTTTATTTAGTGGAGCGGGAGGTTCTGAGCGGTTCTTC.

J is TRBJ2-1 and V is TRBV18, with D possibly matching TRBD2 (6 bases). The CDR3 totals 15 residues. The germline V and J ends were trimmed by 4 bases and 7 bases, with 17 bases remaining between them. CDR1 and CDR2 from the germline V gene are KGHSH and LQKENI. CDR3 nucleotides: TGTGCCAGCTCACGGGTCGGGAGCCCCCAAAATGAGCAGTTCTTC. Translation gives CASSRVGSPQNEQFF.

The J gene is TRBJ1-2, the V gene TRBV11-2, with D possibly being TRBD1 (5 bases). The CDR3 totals 17 residues. V gave up 5 bases and J gave up 2 bases, with 21 bases separating them. Germline values: CDR1 SGHAT, CDR2 FQNNGV. The CDR3: CASSPLGGDALNYGYTF. The CDR3 nucleotides read TGTGCCAGCAGCCCCCTTGGCGGGGACGCCCTCAACTATGGCTACACCTTC.

The chain joins TRBV3-1 to TRBJ2-5; weak D call: TRBD2 (6 bases). Germline CDR1 reads LGHDT; CDR2 reads YNNKEL (reference sequence). V lost 1 base, J lost 1 base, and 10 bases lay in between. There are 15 residues in the CDR3. The CDR3 coding sequence is TGTGCCAGCAGCCAAGTCGGAGCGGGCCAAGAGACCCAGTACTTC. Translating gives CASSQVGAGQETQYF.

This clonotype was counted only a few times. This chain uses TRBV10-3 with TRBJ2-3; a weak D match, TRBD2 (7 bases). V was trimmed by 6 bases and J by 5 bases, leaving 15 bases between them. The length of the CDR3 is 14 residues. CDR1 is ENHRY, CDR2 SYGVKD, per germline. Written as DNA, the CDR3 is TGTGCCATCAGCCTTCGGGGGGCTATAGATACGCAGTATTTT. Protein product: CAISLRGAIDTQYF.

The table lists this clonotype with a few counts. The chain recombines TRBV3-1 with TRBJ2-1; 9 bases match TRBD2. In germline, CDR1 is LGHDT, CDR2 YNNKEL (reference sequence). CDR3 size: 16 residues. V dropped 1 base and J dropped 7; count of bases not matched to a gene: 8. CDR3 DNA sequence: TGTGCCAGCAGCCAAGTGGGTAGCGGGAGAGTAAATGAGCAGTTCTTC. It is translated as CASSQVGSGRVNEQFF.

This clonotype was counted only a few times. CDR3 sequence (DNA): TGTGCCAGCAGCTTAACCCTAGCGGGAGCCCACGAGCAGTACTTC. This sequence encodes CASSLTLAGAHEQYF. The chain combines TRBV7-8 with TRBJ2-7; 10 bases map to TRBD2. V shed 2 bases and J 5 bases; nucleotides not matched to a gene: 6. Germline loops: CDR1 SGHVS, CDR2 FQNEAQ. This CDR3 spans 15 amino acids.

By proportion, this clonotype is medium-sized. V usage is TRBV7-3 and J usage is TRBJ2-3, with TRBD2 matching over 7 bases. V shed 1 base, J shed 5 bases, and the junction held 0 bases outside the gene matches. The CDR3 sequence is 13 residues long. The germline gives CDR1 SGHTA, CDR2 FQGTGA. DNA of the CDR3: TGTGCCAGCAGCTTAATAGCGGGAGATACGCAGTATTTT. As protein: CASSLIAGDTQYF.

This chain connects TRBV3-1 to TRBJ2-5; 9 bases match TRBD2. The CDR3 length is 15 residues. V shed 2 bases and J 6 bases; nucleotides not matched to a gene: 7. Germline-derived CDR1 and CDR2 are LGHDT and YNNKEL (reference sequence). CDR3 region: CASSQSLAGPKTQYF. CDR3 DNA: TGTGCCAGCAGCCAAAGTCTAGCGGGGCCCAAGACCCAGTACTTC.

The V and J genes are TRBV20-1 and TRBJ2-7, with D hard to call. The closer fit of TRBJ2-5 to the DNA end suggests the J call may be wrong. Germline loops: CDR1 DFQATT, CDR2 SNEGSKA (reference sequence). The CDR3 runs to 14 residues. The CDR3 region has the DNA TGCAGTGCTACCCGAACACCGGGTTTAGAGACCCAGTACTTC. Amino acids: CSATRTPGLETQYF.

The chain employs TRBV6-1 and TRBJ2-5, with D perhaps assigned TRBD1 or TRBD2 (6 bases each). In germline, CDR1 is MNHNS, CDR2 SASEGT. The V end lost 8 bases, the J end lost 9 bases, and 22 bases lay between the germline ends. The CDR3 is made up of 14 amino acids. The CDR3 loop is CASVEGNGGLPQYF. In nucleotides, the CDR3 is TGTGCCAGCGTAGAGGGTAACGGGGGCTTGCCCCAGTACTTC.

This chain links TRBV19 with TRBJ2-7, with 8 nucleotides matching TRBD2. Germline loops: CDR1 LNHDA, CDR2 SQIVND (reference sequence). The CDR3 covers 16 residues. V lost 5 bases and J lost 4; bases outside the gene matches: 13. As DNA, the CDR3 is TGTGCCAGTAGTGAAGCCGGACTAGCTCCCGGATACGAGCAGTACTTC. Its protein product is CASSEAGLAPGYEQYF.

The V gene is TRBV27, the J gene TRBJ2-7; TRBD1 is a possible D gene (6 bases). The V end was cut by 5 bases, the J end by 4 bases, with 21 bases between. Per germline, CDR1 MNHEY and CDR2 SMNVEV (reference sequence). This CDR3 region has 16 residues. DNA of the CDR3: TGTGCCAGCAGTCCAGATTCAGGGGTAGACTGGTACGAGCAGTACTTC. Amino acid sequence: CASSPDSGVDWYEQYF.

In its sample, this clonotype was seen a few times. This chain connects TRBV6-2 or TRBV6-3 to TRBJ1-2, with 7 bases fitting TRBD1. V lost 5 bases, J lost 13 bases, and 7 bases stayed unmatched. CDR3 size: 11 residues. Germline lookup yields CDR1 MNHEY and CDR2 SVGEGT. The CDR3 DNA follows: TGTGCCAGCAGTCCGGGACAGCTCCTCACCTTC. It translates to CASSPGQLLTF.

The rearrangement links TRBV6-6 to TRBJ1-1; D is possibly TRBD1 (6 bases). The CDR3 sequence is 16 residues long. Germline-derived CDR1 and CDR2 are MNHNY and SVGAGI (reference sequence). V was clipped by 3 bases and J by 7 bases, with 21 bases between them. CDR3 loop: CASSYLGEGVVDEAFF. The CDR3, as DNA: TGTGCCAGCAGTTATCTGGGTGAGGGGGTGGTGGATGAAGCTTTCTTT.

With respect to this clonotype: A much larger clone differs by one base, so this may be a read error. The rearrangement uses TRBV11-2 and TRBJ2-3, with TRBD2 identical over 10 bases. The CDR3 covers 15 residues. Germline trimming cut 3 bases from V and 2 bases from J; bases unmatched to any gene: 2. Germline V gene data show CDR1 as SGHAT and CDR2 as FQNNGV. This CDR3 is CASSFTSGVTDTQYF. The CDR3 nucleotides read TGTGCCAGCAGCTTCACTAGCGGGGTCACAGATACGCAGTATTTT.

The chain employs TRBV6-2 or TRBV6-3 and TRBJ1-4; the D gene is possibly TRBD1 (5 bases). CDR3 length equals 17 residues. V lost 7 bases, J lost 0 bases, and 18 bases lay in between. Germline CDR1 is MNHEY and CDR2 is SVGEGT. As DNA, the CDR3 is TGTGCCAGCACCGACCGCAGGGTACCGCCAACTAATGAAAAACTGTTTTTT. As protein: CASTDRRVPPTNEKLFF.

This clonotype has just a few counts. V usage is TRBV9 and J usage is TRBJ2-4, with D uncertain. Germline-derived CDR1 and CDR2 are SGDLS and YYNGEE. There are 13 residues in the CDR3. The ends were cut back, 0 bases at V and 13 bases at J, with 14 bases in the middle. Here the CDR3 DNA reads TGTGCCAGCAGCGTAGCGGAGCCGTCTGTACAGTACTTC. Translated, it gives CASSVAEPSVQYF.

In the case of this clonotype: Germline and junction disagree at one end, which may indicate a read error. The chain uses TRBV2 and TRBJ2-1; weak D call: TRBD2 (5 bases). The DNA matches TRBJ2-7 better at its end, which makes the J call doubtful. The CDR3 runs 17 residues. Per the germline V gene, CDR1 is SNHLY and CDR2 is FYNNEI. CDR3 residues: CAGSDPGRAASYNEQYF. The CDR3 region has the DNA TGTGCCGGCAGTGATCCTGGACGAGCGGCCTCCTACAATGAGCAGTACTTC.

This chain uses TRBV28 with TRBJ1-2; the D is unclear. CDR1 MDHEN and CDR2 SYDVKM come from the germline V gene. Trimming took off 2 bases at V and 7 bases at J, with 11 bases between the two ends. The CDR3 has 13 amino acids. The CDR3 loop reads CASSLSLDRGYTF. CDR3 sequence (DNA): TGTGCCAGCAGTTTAAGCCTGGACCGTGGCTACACCTTC.

This clonotype turned up a few times. The J gene is TRBJ2-5, the V gene TRBV6-5; 11 bases fit TRBD2. Germline V CDR1 and CDR2: MNHEY, SVGAGI. This CDR3 has 17 residues. The junction had 9 bases not matched to a gene; V was cut back by 4 bases and J by 2 bases. The CDR3 region has the DNA TGTGCCAGCAGTTCGGTCTCGGGACTAGCGGAGCAAGAGACCCAGTACTTC. This sequence encodes CASSSVSGLAEQETQYF.

This clonotype has just a few counts. CDR3 loop: CASSREGTEAFF. CDR3 DNA: TGTGCCAGCAGTAGGGAAGGGACTGAAGCTTTCTTT. V is TRBV6-1 and J is TRBJ1-1; D remains unclear. The ends were cut back, 5 bases at V and 5 bases at J, with 9 bases in the middle. The CDR3 is 12 amino acids. CDR1 MNHNS and CDR2 SASEGT come from the germline V gene.

This clonotype was observed a few times. The chain has TRBV10-3 and TRBJ2-7, with D possibly being TRBD1 or TRBD2 (5 bases each). The length of the CDR3 is 14 residues. V lost 3 bases and J lost 2, with 11 bases in between. Germline CDR1 and CDR2: ENHRY and SYGVKD. As DNA, the CDR3 is TGTGCCATCAGTGACCGGGACCCCGCCTACGAGCAGTACTTC. It yields the protein CAISDRDPAYEQYF.

In its sample, this clonotype was seen many times. The gene calls are TRBV29-1 and TRBJ1-1; no clear D. Germline-derived CDR1 and CDR2 are SQVTM and ANQGSEA. CDR3 length equals 11 residues. V lost 8 bases to trimming and J lost 1 base, with 8 bases between them. The CDR3 region is CSSQKNTEAFF. DNA for the CDR3: TGCAGCTCCCAGAAGAACACTGAAGCTTTCTTT.

This clonotype was detected only once. The V and J genes are TRBV18 and TRBJ1-2; D remains ambiguous. The V gene's germline CDR1 is KGHSH and CDR2 LQKENI. The V end lost 1 base, the J end lost 8 bases, and 14 bases lay between the germline ends. This CDR3 spans 14 amino acids. DNA for the CDR3: TGTGCCAGCTCACCACGGGCATACTTCGGGGGCTACACCTTC. Translation: CASSPRAYFGGYTF.

This chain uses TRBV5-1 with TRBJ2-5, with D possibly being TRBD2 (5 bases). The CDR3 has 16 residues. V gave up 0 bases and J gave up 7 bases, with 19 bases separating them. Germline CDR1 SGHRS, CDR2 YFSETQ. Here the CDR3 DNA reads TGCGCCAGCAGCTTGGAGGGCAGCCCTCAAGGAGGGACCCAGTACTTC. Amino acid sequence: CASSLEGSPQGGTQYF.